A selection of T cell receptor beta chains follows, all from one sample in a study of shared clonotypes between healthy human individuals. TCRdb keeps only in-frame clones here, not all; method: immunoSEQ multiplex PCR. The sample holds around 510,000 clones, roughly 95% seen once. What was sequenced was naive CD4+ T cells sorted from blood. Receptors originate from a woman aged 25 to 39 in good health. Both conserved end residues are part of each CDR3. A D gene is named only where the DNA matches it firmly. A row's size may be missing; if present it is once, few, many or a size class.

J gene,V gene,clone size,D gene,CDR3 DNA,CDR3 protein
TRBJ2-7,TRBV5-6,.,TRBD1,TGTGCCAGCAGTTGGGACAGCTACGAGCAGTACTTC,CASSWDSYEQYF
TRBJ2-3,TRBV30,.,.,TGTGCCTGGAGTGGCACTCCCAATACGCAGTATTTT,CAWSGTPNTQYF
TRBJ1-1,TRBV11-2,.,.,TGTGCCAGCAGCTTAGTCCCGAACACTGAAGCTTTCTTT,CASSLVPNTEAFF
TRBJ1-2,TRBV5-1,once,TRBD1,TGCGCCAGCAGCTGGGACAGCTATGGCTACACCTTC,CASSWDSYGYTF
TRBJ2-7,TRBV4-2,once,.,TGTGCCAGCAGCCCCCGTTTGGATCTGTACGAGCAGTACTTC,CASSPRLDLYEQYF
TRBJ1-5,TRBV28,once,.,TGTGCCAGCAGTTTTGGGACAACCTATCAGCCCCAGCATTTT,CASSFGTTYQPQHF
TRBJ2-3,TRBV6-1,.,TRBD1,TGTGCCAGCAGGCAAACAGGGGCCACAGATACGCAGTATTTT,CASRQTGATDTQYF
TRBJ2-7,TRBV27,.,TRBD2,TGTGCCAGCAGTCCCGCGGCCCTCCAAACCCCGTGGGTCGGGAGGGCCCACGAGCAGTACTTC,CASSPAALQTPWVGRAHEQYF
TRBJ2-2,TRBV23-1,.,TRBD2,TGCGCCAGCGGTCCTAGCGGGAGGGCCGGCGGGGAGCTGTTTTTT,CASGPSGRAGGELFF
TRBJ1-5,TRBV5-1,.,.,TGCGCCAGCAGCTTGGAAGGGGCTAGCAATCAGCCCCAGCATTTT,CASSLEGASNQPQHF
TRBJ2-1,TRBV6-7,.,.,TGTGCCAGCAGTTTTCGCCCCTACAATGAGCAGTTCTTC,CASSFRPYNEQFF
TRBJ2-7,TRBV21-1,.,.,TGTGCCAGCAGCAAACTAGTCGTGGGAGAGCAGTACTTC,CASSKLVVGEQYF
TRBJ2-2,TRBV10-1,.,.,TGCGCCAGCAGTGAGTCGACGGACACCGGGGAGCTGTTTTTT,CASSESTDTGELFF
TRBJ2-2,TRBV5-4,.,.,TGTGCCAGCAGCCACCGGACAGCGAACACCGGGGAGCTGTTTTTT,CASSHRTANTGELFF
TRBJ2-2,TRBV5-1,.,.,TGCGCCAGCAGGCACCCGGGACTTACCACCGGGGAGCTGTTTTTT,CASRHPGLTTGELFF
TRBJ2-3,TRBV11-2,once,TRBD2,TGTGCCAGCAGCCGACGCCTGTCGGCTAGCGGGAGGCCAGATACGCAGTATTTT,CASSRRLSASGRPDTQYF
TRBJ1-2,TRBV5-5,.,.,TGTGCCAGCAGCTCCGACTGGGGAGGTGGCTACACCTTC,CASSSDWGGGYTF
TRBJ1-5,TRBV18,.,.,TGTGCCAGCTCCACACTAGCAAAGGCAGGGGCCAGCAATCAGCCCCAGCATTTT,CASSTLAKAGASNQPQHF
TRBJ2-1,TRBV14,.,TRBD2,TGTGCCAGCAGCCAATTGCTAGCGGTCTTACGGGAGCAGTTCTTC,CASSQLLAVLREQFF
TRBJ2-7,TRBV13,.,TRBD2,TGTGCCAGCAGCCCACTAGCGGAGACCGACGAGCAGTACTTC,CASSPLAETDEQYF
TRBJ2-1,TRBV6-5,.,.,TGTGCCAGCGCCCCGGAGCCGTATAATCCGTTCTTC,CASAPEPYNPFF
TRBJ1-2,TRBV6-5,.,TRBD1,TGTGCCAGCAGTTACGGACGACAGGGGGCGCACGGCTACACCTTC,CASSYGRQGAHGYTF
TRBJ2-5,TRBV18,.,.,TGTGCCAGCTCAACGCAGGGCTTAGGTTCGGGGGAGACCCAGTACTTC,CASSTQGLGSGETQYF
TRBJ1-1,TRBV19,.,.,TGTGCCAGTTATAGTCCCAACGAGAACACTGAAGCTTTCTTT,CASYSPNENTEAFF
TRBJ2-3,TRBV5-4,once,TRBD2,TGTGCCAGCAGCTTGGGGAGGACTAGCGGAAGTGATACGCAGTATTTT,CASSLGRTSGSDTQYF
TRBJ2-7,TRBV7-3,.,TRBD1,TGTGCCAGCAGTTTCTCCGGGACAGGGGAATTCGAGCAGTACTTC,CASSFSGTGEFEQYF
TRBJ1-1,TRBV5-1,.,.,TGCGCCAGCAGCTTGTTTCAGAACACTGAAGCTTTCTTT,CASSLFQNTEAFF
TRBJ2-7,TRBV21-1,.,.,TGTGCCAGCAAACCCTACAGGGGCGTGCGTCGAGAGCAGTACTTC,CASKPYRGVRREQYF
TRBJ1-2,TRBV18,.,TRBD1,TGTGCCAGCTCACCTCGGAACCGGGACAGGGGGGAAGGCTACACCTTC,CASSPRNRDRGEGYTF
TRBJ2-6,TRBV30,.,.,TGTGCCTGCCCCCCCACAGGTCCTGGGGCCAACGTCCTGACTTTC,CACPPTGPGANVLTF
TRBJ2-1,TRBV10-1,.,TRBD2,TGCGCCAGCAGTGAGCAGCTAGCGGGGAATGAGCAGTTCTTC,CASSEQLAGNEQFF
TRBJ2-7,TRBV4-2,.,.,TGTGCCAGCAGCCAAGAGAGGAGCTCCTACGAGCAGTACTTC,CASSQERSSYEQYF
TRBJ1-2,TRBV6-6,.,.,TGTGCCAGCAGTTCGGGTCCGAATGGCTACACCTTC,CASSSGPNGYTF
TRBJ2-6,TRBV25-1,.,.,TGTGCCAGCAGGAGCTCTGGGGCCAACGTCCTGACTTTC,CASRSSGANVLTF
TRBJ2-7,TRBV10-2,.,TRBD2,TGCGCCAGCAGGAGCGGGAGTATCAACGAGCAGTACTTC,CASRSGSINEQYF
TRBJ2-7,TRBV7-9,.,TRBD1,TGTGCCAGCAGCGCGGGACAGGGGGCTTCCTACGAGCAGTACTTC,CASSAGQGASYEQYF
TRBJ2-6,TRBV5-1,.,.,TGCGCCAGCAGCTTGGAAGGACAAAACTCTGGGGCCAACGTCCTGACTTTC,CASSLEGQNSGANVLTF
TRBJ1-5,TRBV2,.,.,TGTGCCAGCAGTGAACAGGGCTTACAGCCCCAGCATTTT,CASSEQGLQPQHF
TRBJ2-2,TRBV6-5,.,TRBD1,TGTGCCAGCTCATTTGGACAGGCCCGGGGAAGGGAGCTGTTTTTT,CASSFGQARGRELFF
TRBJ2-7,TRBV19,.,TRBD1,TGTGCCAGTAGCCCGAACAGGGGAACTGACGAGCAGTACTTC,CASSPNRGTDEQYF
TRBJ2-2,TRBV11-2,.,.,TGTGCCAGCAGCTATAGGGTTGTGCAGGGGGGGACCGGGGAGCTGTTTTTT,CASSYRVVQGGTGELFF
TRBJ1-3,TRBV4-1,few,.,TGCGCCAGTTCGCCGATTGCTGGTGGAAACACCATATATTTT,CASSPIAGGNTIYF
TRBJ2-2,TRBV5-1,.,.,TGCGCCAGCAGCTTGACAGGAACGAACACCGGGGAGCTGTTTTTT,CASSLTGTNTGELFF
TRBJ2-7,TRBV27,.,TRBD2,TGTGCCAGCAGTTTCGGACTAGCGAACTCCTACGAGCAGTACTTC,CASSFGLANSYEQYF
TRBJ2-7,TRBV28,.,.,TGTGCCACCCTCGGGGGAGAGAAGACCTACGAGCAGTACTTC,CATLGGEKTYEQYF
TRBJ1-2,TRBV28,.,.,TGTGCCAGCAACTCTTCTCCGGGACGAGGCTACACCTTC,CASNSSPGRGYTF
TRBJ2-1,TRBV28,.,TRBD2,TGTGCCAGCAGTTTATTAGCGGGAAAGGCCTACAATGAGCAGTTCTTC,CASSLLAGKAYNEQFF
TRBJ2-3,TRBV6-1,.,.,TGTGCCAGCAGTGTCCTCATTTCGGTGAACATAGGGGATCGAGGGCAGTATTTT,CASSVLISVNIGDRGQYF
TRBJ2-5,TRBV7-7,.,.,TGTGCCAGCAGCTTAGGAAGTACAGGTGGGGAGACCCAGTACTTC,CASSLGSTGGETQYF
TRBJ1-4,TRBV5-1,.,.,TGCGCCAGCAGCTTGGCAGATGGTGGGGGGCCCAGGTCGTCAAATGAAAAACTGTTTTTT,CASSLADGGGPRSSNEKLFF
TRBJ1-5,TRBV28,.,TRBD1,TGTGCCAGCAGTTTACCCGGGACAGGGCTTAATCAGCCCCAGCATTTT,CASSLPGTGLNQPQHF
TRBJ1-5,TRBV4-2,.,.,TGTGCCAGCAGCCCCGGGGGGGCCAATCAGCCCCAGCATTTT,CASSPGGANQPQHF